This T cell receptor beta chain was captured in a study of blood T cells in healthy people across ages (dated by TCRdb to about 2015). As for the study more broadly: In model experiments, roughly one uniquely barcoded TCR beta cDNA molecule per two T cells was captured by template switching. The study measured age-related changes in TCR beta repertoire diversity using deep sequencing normalized with unique cDNA molecular identifiers. The donors were divided into four age groups: young (average approximately 17 years), middle-aged (around 37), aged (roughly 66) and long-lived (nearly 85). For two donors (one aged 18 to 30 and one aged 80 or older), the study analyzed two additional independent replicas of 1 million unique cDNA reads from the same blood draw.

Systemically healthy Caucasian individuals from Russia, 39 in total and aged roughly 6 to 95 years, were included as donors. Ten milliliters of peripheral blood were collected from each donor into EDTA-treated Vacutainer tubes. Ficoll-Paque density-gradient centrifugation was used to isolate PBMCs, with at least 6 million per sample. Trizol reagent was used to extract total RNA from PBMCs, with at least 5 micrograms per sample. Naive CD45RAhigh/CD27high T cell percentages were measured by flow cytometry on a PBMC aliquot from every donor. V loses 1 base, J loses 6 bases, and the germline ends lie 12 bases apart. CDR1 and CDR2 are drawn from the germline V gene (reference sequence): LGHDT, YNNKEL. The CDR3 goes from the cysteine to the phenylalanine over 15 residues. CDR3 DNA only is kept here, 45 bases in frame from base 1. Library preparation employed 5' RACE. The instrument was an Illumina HiSeq 2500. A second PCR of about 7 to 12 cycles was performed with a sample-barcoded 5' primer and a J-beta primer mix. Each TCR beta cDNA molecule received a unique molecular identifier from a template-switch 5' adaptor carrying 12 random nucleotides. Each sample yielded at least 2.5 million CDR3-containing paired-end reads. First-strand cDNA synthesis was performed from all RNA using the Mint cDNA synthesis kit, with priming by a TRBC-specific oligonucleotide. Following uracil-DNA glycosylase treatment, all cDNA underwent a first 18-cycle PCR with the universal primers M1SS and BC2_uni_R. Processing in the source paper ran as follows. For normalization, 1 million high-quality reads, each with a distinct molecular identifier, were randomly selected from each sample. Reads sharing molecular identifiers were discarded rather than binned into consensus sequences. CDR3 identification, clonotype clustering and error correction used MiTCR with a Q25 quality threshold and the strictest error-elimination algorithm. A nonparametric unseen species model with Euler transformation was used to estimate a lower bound on total TCR beta diversity. Through fastp at Q25 and MiXCR, TCRdb rebuilt clones from the public reads, retaining in-frame beta chains. Rows are combined by CDR3 protein, so each entry shows the most common genes and DNA. TCRdb assigned the V and J calls; the authors' analysis was not used. The sample records around 800,000 distinct CDR3 sequences, roughly 25% of which are singletons. Of the sample, less than 3.5% is held by the ten largest clones.

Points on this clonotype: Its antigen remains undetermined. The record has no base qualities; no much larger clone is one base away.

On the study overall, not on this receptor specifically: Estimates of total diversity based on one million sequenced T cells were regarded as lower bounds and as underestimates. Bulk unsorted PBMC profiling prevented conclusive comparison of naive and antigen-experienced compartments. Donor CMV infection status was unknown, potentially confounding age-related changes in expanded clonotypes. Compared with the aged group, the long-lived group had more naive CD4+ T cells, fewer expanded clones and increased TCR diversity, a pattern suggesting age selection. As age increased, observed TCR beta diversity per million T cells dropped in a roughly linear way, and a significant reduction was already evident by age approximately 40. Observed TCR beta diversity correlated strongly with the percentage of naive T cells measured by flow cytometry.

This sample was also put to use in a study of T cells of mothers and their children. Per that second paper: Nine systemically healthy Caucasian individuals, comprising three mothers and their six children, were included as donors. cDNA synthesis used all of the extracted RNA, with roughly 1.5 ug of RNA in each 15 ul reaction. In the second PCR, the M1S primer introduced both the sample barcodes and 2-4 random nucleotides. Over 8 million TCR beta CDR3 reads were obtained for each mother, and 2.5 million to 3 million reads were obtained for each child. Thymic selection shapes the output of TCR recombination in a similar way in related and unrelated pairs, and inherited differences have a minor effect. Related mother-child pairs always showed normalized repertoire overlap that was slightly higher than in unrelated mother-child pairs, though the difference was never significant. With a sensitivity of about 100 clones per million clonotypes, no persistent microchimeric T cell clones were detected. The study used deep NGS to compare TCR beta repertoires of mothers and children, seeking features distinguishing related mother-child pairs from unrelated individuals. Mothers averaged about 40 +/- 4 years of age and children averaged about 10 +/- 4 years. Libraries were sequenced on Illumina HiSeq 2000 with 100+100 nt paired-end reads after adapter ligation with NEBNext reagents. Mother and child libraries were prepared a month apart and sequenced in separate runs to prevent cross-contamination. For each donor, somewhere between roughly 500,000 and 2,300,000 distinct TCR beta clonotypes were identified. Naive TCR beta clonotypes were estimated from low-frequency clonotypes matched to each donor's FACS-determined naive share, without sorting.

This receptor was taken from a boy aged 5-17 years in good health. Sequencing was done on a sample of blood. This sequence uses TRBV3-1 and TRBJ2-2; there is no confident call for the D gene. The CDR3 sequence is CASSQGDTLPGELFF. The nucleotides read TGTGCCAGCAGCCAAGGCGACACCCTCCCCGGGGAGCTGTTTTTT.